The sequence of this T cell receptor beta chain was determined in a study of CD8 T cells in acute hepatitis C reinfection. Turning to this clone: The antigen is undetermined.

Assay used: immunoSEQ multiplex PCR; TCRdb lists only in-frame clones, some missing. The sample includes 35,000 to 40,000 clones, approximately 87% of them seen just once. Study-level results: Exact CDR3 sharing with other epitopes was rare, possibly method-limited.

Trimming shortened V by 3 bases and J by 6 bases, and 14 bases separated the two germline ends. Germline CDR1 LGHNT, CDR2 FRNRAP. The CDR3 contains 14 residues. Time point noted: naive CD8 control sorted from an acute-time-point sample. The receptor comes from a young man with chronic hepatitis C. This sequence joins TRBV12-5 and TRBJ1-2; a weak D match, TRBD1 (5 bases). Material: naive CD8+ T cells from PBMCs. CDR3 in DNA: TGTGCTAGTGGTTTAGGGGACGGAGAACATGGCTACACCTTC. Protein: CASGLGDGEHGYTF.